This T cell receptor beta chain stems from a study of OX40 agonist ivuxolimab in advanced cancers. Overall study findings and caveats: Normalized expansion of T-cell clones was also low for some nonresponders.

Data came from immunoSEQ multiplex PCR; TCRdb stores just in-frame clones and leaves some out. The repertoire holds approximately 91,000 clones, with around 85% as singletons. About this clone: The antigen is not known.

The material sequenced was CD4+ or CD8+ T cells sorted from blood, taken in a trial of the OX40 agonist ivuxolimab. The TCR originated in an adult with an advanced solid tumor such as melanoma, head and neck, liver or kidney cancer.

The CDR3: CASSSQGSSPLHF. For the CDR3, the DNA is TGTGCCAGCAGCTCCCAGGGGAGTTCACCCCTCCACTTT. The chain couples TRBV7-3 to TRBJ1-6; TRBD1 might be the D (6 bases). CDR1 is SGHTA, CDR2 FQGTGA, per germline. With 4 bases removed from V and 9 bases from J, the gap between germline ends came to 10 bases. The CDR3 loop spans 13 amino acids.